The entry that follows covers one T cell receptor (beta chain) sequence. The antigen remains unidentified. CDR3 length: 16 residues. Germline-derived CDR1 and CDR2 are ENHRY and SYGVKD. UMI-labeled TRB cDNA libraries were prepared by 5' RACE. TCRdb reprocessed the 5' RACE reads, with one entry per CDR3 protein and no DNA. Found here are 130,000 to 150,000 distinct CDR3 sequences; the top ten clones hold 0.25% to 0.3%. The data were taken from a study of CXCR3-negative and CXCR3-positive naive CD8 T cells. Study-level results: When CXCR3-positive naive cells were set against CXCR3-negative naive cells, the former had more hydrophobic TRB CDR3s.

Sequencing was carried out using naive CXCR3+ CD8+ T cells from blood. Subset noted: CD45RO-CCR7+CD27+CD95- naive CD8+ T cells expressing CXCR3 (TNR3+). The receptor was isolated from a human donor in good health. Some clones in this sample may be carry-over from other donors' samples. The chain has TRBV10-3 and TRBJ2-5; TCRdb calls TRBD1, which cannot be checked without DNA. The CDR3 loop reads CAISDRDRAPQETQYF.